Sequencing of this T cell receptor (beta chain) was carried out in a study of T cell changes during pregnancy in multiple sclerosis. Method: immunoSEQ multiplex PCR; TCRdb's copy keeps in-frame clones and lacks some. The table shows approximately 60,000 clones, with about 94% occurring only once. Here the sequenced sample was CD4+ T cells from peripheral blood mononuclear cells, taken before pregnancy. The sequence derives from a female donor with multiple sclerosis, enrolled in a pregnancy study.

DNA of the CDR3: TGTGCCAGCAGCCGGGGAGCCCGTCGGACCGGGGAGCTGTTTTTT. Encoded protein: CASSRGARRTGELFF. The chain links TRBV5-4 to TRBJ2-2; a weak D match, TRBD2 (5 bases). The CDR3 is 15 amino acids. Germline CDR1 SGHNT, CDR2 YYREEE (reference sequence). The V end was cut by 4 bases, the J end by 5 bases, with 15 bases between. The full variable domain, rest sourced from reference TRBV5-4 and TRBJ2-2, is ETGVTQSPTHLIKTRGQQVTLRCSSQSGHNTVSWYQQALGQGPQFIFQYYREEENGRGNFPPRFSGLQFPNYSSELNVNALELDDSALYLCASSRGARRTGELFFGEGSRLTVL.